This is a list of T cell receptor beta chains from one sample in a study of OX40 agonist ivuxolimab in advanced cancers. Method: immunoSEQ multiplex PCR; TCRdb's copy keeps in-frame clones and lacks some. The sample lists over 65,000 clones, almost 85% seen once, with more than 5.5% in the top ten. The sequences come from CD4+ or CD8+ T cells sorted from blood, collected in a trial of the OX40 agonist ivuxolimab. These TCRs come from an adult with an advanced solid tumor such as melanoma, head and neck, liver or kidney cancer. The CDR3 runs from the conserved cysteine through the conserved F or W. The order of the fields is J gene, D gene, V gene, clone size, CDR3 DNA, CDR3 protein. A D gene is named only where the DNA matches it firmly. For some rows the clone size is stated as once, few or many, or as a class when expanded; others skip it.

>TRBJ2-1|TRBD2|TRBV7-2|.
TGTGCCAGCAGCTTATACGGGGGGAATGAGCAGTTCTTC
CASSLYGGNEQFF
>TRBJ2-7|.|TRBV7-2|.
TGTGCCAGCAGCCCCATTCTGAGGTCCGGCGAGCAGTACTTC
CASSPILRSGEQYF
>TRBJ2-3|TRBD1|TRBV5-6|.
TGTGCCAGCAGCTTTGGACAGGGGACAGATACGCAGTATTTT
CASSFGQGTDTQYF
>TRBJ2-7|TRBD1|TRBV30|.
TGTGCCTGGCTATACAGGGGGTACGAGCAGTACTTC
CAWLYRGYEQYF
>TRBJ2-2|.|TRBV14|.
TGTGCCAGCAGTCGCGTGATCAACACCGGGGAGCTGTTTTTT
CASSRVINTGELFF
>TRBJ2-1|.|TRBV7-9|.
TGTGCCAGCAGCCCGCCAATTAGCGGAGTCTACAATGAGCAGTTCTTC
CASSPPISGVYNEQFF
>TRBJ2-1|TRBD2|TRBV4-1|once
TGCGCCAGCAGCCAAGAAACCGGGACTACCGGGAAAGGTAGTGAGCAGTTCTTC
CASSQETGTTGKGSEQFF
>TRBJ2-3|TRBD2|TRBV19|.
TGTGCCTCCTGGGAGGGACTAGCCGCAGATACGCAGTATTTT
CASWEGLAADTQYF
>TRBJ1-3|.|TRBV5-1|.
TGCGCCAGCAGCCTGGGGGCCGGAAACACCATATATTTT
CASSLGAGNTIYF
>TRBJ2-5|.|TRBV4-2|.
TGTGCCAGCAGCCAAGAAGGTCGAAACCAAGAGACCCAGTACTTC
CASSQEGRNQETQYF
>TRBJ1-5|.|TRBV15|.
TGTGCCACCAGCAGAGATCTAGGCAGGATACTTAATCAGCCCCAGCATTTT
CATSRDLGRILNQPQHF
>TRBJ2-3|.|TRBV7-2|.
TGTGCCAGCAGCTTAGGGTCTGGGACAGATACGCAGTATTTT
CASSLGSGTDTQYF
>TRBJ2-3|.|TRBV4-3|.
TGCGCCAGCAGCCAATACGGGACATCAAGCACAGATACGCAGTATTTT
CASSQYGTSSTDTQYF
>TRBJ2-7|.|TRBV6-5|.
TGTGCCAGCAGTTCCCTGGGGGTCTCCTACGAGCAGTACTTC
CASSSLGVSYEQYF
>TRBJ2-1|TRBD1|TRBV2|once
TGTGCCACCAAAAGGGAGGACAGGGGAAATGAGCAGTTCTTC
CATKREDRGNEQFF
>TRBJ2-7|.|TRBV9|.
TGTGCCAGCAGCGTAGCTGAGGGAGGTCCCTACGAGCAGTACTTC
CASSVAEGGPYEQYF
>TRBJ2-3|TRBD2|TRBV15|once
TGTGCCACCAGCAGGGGGGGTAGCGGGGGACGCACAGATACGCAGTATTTT
CATSRGGSGGRTDTQYF
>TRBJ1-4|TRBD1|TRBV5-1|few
TGCGCCAGCAGCGGACAGGGCAGTCGCGAAAAACTGTTTTTT
CASSGQGSREKLFF
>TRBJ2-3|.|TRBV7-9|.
TGTGCCAGCGAATTAGCGGAGAGCACAGATACGCAGTATTTT
CASELAESTDTQYF
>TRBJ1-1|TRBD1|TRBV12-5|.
TGTGCTAGTGTTCGACAGGGGATGACTGAAGCTTTCTTT
CASVRQGMTEAFF
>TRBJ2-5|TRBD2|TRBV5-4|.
TGTGCCAGCGGGTCAGCGGGGCAAGAGACCCAGTACTTC
CASGSAGQETQYF
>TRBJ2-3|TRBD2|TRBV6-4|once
TGTGCCAGCAGTTCTTCTAGCGGGGGGGCCACAGATACGCAGTATTTT
CASSSSSGGATDTQYF